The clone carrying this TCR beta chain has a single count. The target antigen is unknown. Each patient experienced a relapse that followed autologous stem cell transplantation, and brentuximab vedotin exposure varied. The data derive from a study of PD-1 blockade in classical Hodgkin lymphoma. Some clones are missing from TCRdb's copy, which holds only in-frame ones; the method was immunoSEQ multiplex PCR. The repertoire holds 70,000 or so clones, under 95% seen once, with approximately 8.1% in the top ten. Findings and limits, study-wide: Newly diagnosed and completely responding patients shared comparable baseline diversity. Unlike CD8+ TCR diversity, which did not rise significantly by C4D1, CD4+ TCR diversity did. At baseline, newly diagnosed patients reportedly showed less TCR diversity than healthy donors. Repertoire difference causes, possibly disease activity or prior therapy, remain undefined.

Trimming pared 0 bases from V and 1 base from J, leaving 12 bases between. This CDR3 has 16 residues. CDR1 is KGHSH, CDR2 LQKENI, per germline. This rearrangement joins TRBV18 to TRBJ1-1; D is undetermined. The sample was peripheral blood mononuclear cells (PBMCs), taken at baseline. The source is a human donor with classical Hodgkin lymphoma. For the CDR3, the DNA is TGTGCCAGCTCACCACCGTACTCTTTGGCGAACACTGAAGCTTTCTTT. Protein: CASSPPYSLANTEAFF.